This T cell receptor (beta chain) comes out of a study of cytomegalovirus exposure and HLA in healthy donors. V shed 4 bases, J shed 2 bases, and the junction held 5 bases outside the gene matches. Germline assignment: CDR1 MNHEY and CDR2 SMNVEV (reference sequence). The CDR3 spans 15 residues. PCR used 60 Vbeta primers and 13 Jbeta primers. Sequencing used immunoSEQ multiplex PCR; TCRdb keeps in-frame clones, though not all of them. Here the sample spans tens of thousands of clones, less than 85% being singletons. This TCR was sampled from a man aged 18 to 29 in good health and CMV-seronegative. The chain carries TRBV27 and TRBJ2-7, with 10 nucleotides matching TRBD1. Sequencing was carried out using PBMCs. CDR3: CASSSFGTGAYEQYF. For the CDR3, the DNA is TGTGCCAGCAGTTCATTCGGGACAGGGGCCTACGAGCAGTACTTC.